Presented here are 16 T cell receptor beta chains from one specimen sequenced in a study of CD8 T cells in ankylosing spondylitis. MiXCR, applied by TCRdb to the 5' RACE reads, yields one record per CDR3 protein. This sample has a few hundred thousand distinct CDR3 sequences; roughly a tenth occur once, and the top ten carry under 8%. The sequencing input was blood, either unsorted or a sorted T cell fraction (not recorded which). These receptors originate from a male donor with ankylosing spondylitis or in good health (not recorded which).

This clonotype appeared many times. The chain is built from TRBV20-1 and TRBJ1-1; TRBD1 is a possible D gene (6 bases). The CDR3 is made up of 13 amino acids. Germline-derived CDR1 and CDR2 are DFQATT and SNEGSKA (reference sequence). V shed 4 bases and J shed 1 base, with 10 bases lying between them. The CDR3 here is CSAKRTANTEAFF. CDR3 bases: TGCAGTGCTAAAAGGACAGCGAACACTGAAGCTTTCTTT.

The chain joins TRBV11-1 to TRBJ2-1; 8 nucleotides match TRBD1. Germline V gene lookup returns CDR1 SGHAT and CDR2 FQDESV (reference sequence). The CDR3 is 15 residues long. J gave up 4 bases and V 5 bases, and 7 bases lay outside the gene matches. The CDR3 DNA reads as TGTGCCAGCAGCACTACGGGACAGGTATACAATGAGCAGTTCTTC. This encodes CASSTTGQVYNEQFF.

This clonotype has ten or more counts. The genes are TRBV6-5 and TRBJ2-5; 10 positions agree with TRBD1. Germline trimming cut 2 bases from V and 2 bases from J; bases unmatched to any gene: 2. Germline-derived CDR1 and CDR2 are MNHEY and SVGAGI. The CDR3 runs 15 residues. The CDR3 sequence: CASSYGTGVQETQYF. In DNA form, the CDR3 reads TGTGCCAGCAGTTACGGGACAGGGGTTCAAGAGACCCAGTACTTC.

This clonotype was picked up a small number of times. The gene calls are TRBV28 and TRBJ2-3; D is perhaps TRBD1 (6 bases). The CDR3 runs to 11 residues. In germline, CDR1 is MDHEN, CDR2 SYDVKM. V shed 6 bases and J shed 13 bases, with 14 bases lying between them. The CDR3: CASSRGFGKYF. The DNA for the CDR3 is TGTGCCAGCAGCAGGGGCTTCGGCAAGTATTTT.

This clonotype was recorded at least ten times. The chain carries TRBV6-2 or TRBV6-3 and TRBJ2-7; D is tentatively TRBD1 or TRBD2 (5 bases each). This CDR3 is built from 15 residues. From germline, CDR1 is MNHEY and CDR2 SVGEGT. Between the trimmed V and J ends, which lost 2 bases and 5 bases, there was a span of 16 bases. Here the CDR3 reads CASSYALGDQDEQYF. Written as DNA, the CDR3 is TGTGCCAGCAGTTACGCATTGGGGGACCAAGACGAGCAGTACTTC.

Many counts were recorded for this clonotype. The chain has TRBV10-3 and TRBJ2-3; TRBD2 aligns across 8 bases. Germline loops: CDR1 ENHRY, CDR2 SYGVKD. CDR3 size: 15 residues. V was pared by 0 bases and J by 4 bases, with 3 bases of the junction left unmatched. The CDR3 DNA sequence: TGTGCCATCAGTGAGTCTATTAGCGGGGCAGATACGCAGTATTTT. Protein product: CAISESISGADTQYF.

The sample holds a few counts of this clonotype. This chain joins TRBV3-1 and TRBJ2-7; D is uncertain. The CDR3 is 13 residues long. V dropped 3 bases and J dropped 7 bases, with 13 bases sitting between them. Germline V CDR1 and CDR2: LGHDT, YNNKEL (reference sequence). The DNA of the CDR3 is TGTGCCAGCAGCCAGTCTGGAAAGGCGGAGCAGTACTTC. Encoded protein: CASSQSGKAEQYF.

This clonotype was detected ten times or more. The J gene is TRBJ1-1, the V gene TRBV5-1; D gene ambiguous. The CDR3 has 14 residues. V dropped 2 bases and J dropped 11 bases, with 19 bases sitting between them. Germline CDR1 and CDR2: SGHRS and YFSETQ. This CDR3 reads CASSFRENLEEAFF. The CDR3 coding sequence is TGCGCCAGCAGCTTTAGGGAGAACCTGGAGGAGGCTTTCTTT.

This clonotype was observed many times. The chain combines TRBV20-1 with TRBJ2-7; possible D gene TRBD2, 6 bases. The V gene's germline CDR1 is DFQATT and CDR2 SNEGSKA (reference sequence). Trimming stripped 5 bases from V and 2 bases from J, with 16 bases between. The length of the CDR3 is 14 residues. The CDR3 coding sequence is TGCAGTGCTTCCCCCGGAGGGGTAACCTACGAGCAGTACTTC. Translating gives CSASPGGVTYEQYF.

This sequence joins TRBV29-1 and TRBJ2-6, with D perhaps matching TRBD2 (6 bases). The CDR3 consists of 17 residues. Germline V gene data show CDR1 as SQVTM and CDR2 as ANQGSEA. The V gene lost 8 bases and the J gene lost 0 bases, with 20 bases spanning the gap. CDR3 bases: TGCAGCCCGCGGGGCCAGGACCGAACCTCTGGGGCCAACGTCCTGACTTTC. It specifies CSPRGQDRTSGANVLTF. Combining the CDR3 with reference TRBV29-1 and TRBJ2-6 gives the whole variable domain SAVISQKPSRDICQRGTSLTIQCQVDSQVTMMFWYRQQPGQSLTLIATANQGSEATYESGFVIDKFPISRPNLTFSTLTVSNMSPEDSSIYLCSPRGQDRTSGANVLTFGAGSRLTVL.

This clonotype was detected ten times or more. V usage is TRBV9 and J usage is TRBJ1-4; D gene unclear. Germline CDR1 SGDLS, CDR2 YYNGEE. This CDR3 is 16 amino acids long. Trimming removed 0 bases at V and 7 bases at J, with 16 bases between. CDR3 in DNA: TGTGCCAGCAGCGTAGATCGGGGTTTTGGTGTTGAAAAACTGTTTTTT. This encodes CASSVDRGFGVEKLFF. The variable domain in full, completed from reference TRBV9 and TRBJ1-4, reads DSGVTQTPKHLITATGQRVTLRCSPRSGDLSVYWYQQSLDQGLQFLIQYYNGEERAKGNILERFSAQQFPDLHSELNLSSLELGDSALYFCASSVDRGFGVEKLFFGSGTQLSVL.

This clonotype came up many times. This chain uses TRBV5-1 with TRBJ2-2, with 9 bases matching TRBD1. From germline, CDR1 is SGHRS and CDR2 YFSETQ. The CDR3 is made up of 18 amino acids. The junction had 18 bases not matched to a gene; V was cut back by 4 bases and J by 8 bases. CDR3 in DNA: TGCGCCAGCAGCCCACGGGGGACAGGGATTTCGATGACTGGGGAGCTGTTTTTT. Its protein is CASSPRGTGISMTGELFF.

There are many counts of this clonotype. V and J are TRBV5-1 and TRBJ1-2, with 7 positions matching TRBD1. The CDR3 runs to 17 residues. Germline lookup yields CDR1 SGHRS and CDR2 YFSETQ. Trimming cost V 7 bases and J 3 bases; bases outside gene matches: 18. The CDR3 DNA sequence: TGCGCCAGCGGAGAGGGAGACAGGGTTGGTGACGACTATGGCTACACCTTC. The encoded protein is CASGEGDRVGDDYGYTF.

The gene calls are TRBV6-1 and TRBJ2-3, with D possibly matching TRBD1 (5 bases). The ends were cut back, 7 bases at V and 3 bases at J, with 14 bases in the middle. The CDR3 contains 14 residues. CDR1 and CDR2 (germline): MNHNS, SASEGT. The CDR3 protein is CASIQGFLTDTQYF. CDR3 in DNA: TGTGCCAGCATTCAGGGATTCTTGACAGATACGCAGTATTTT.

This clonotype was observed at least ten times. The CDR3 protein is CASSLYAGGGEANVLTF. As DNA, the CDR3 is TGCGCCAGCAGCCTCTACGCGGGGGGCGGTGAGGCCAACGTCCTGACTTTC. V and J are TRBV5-1 and TRBJ2-6; TRBD2 matches at 8 bases. CDR1 SGHRS and CDR2 YFSETQ come from the germline V gene. Trimming at V came to 4 bases and at J to 6 bases, leaving 12 bases not matched to a gene. The CDR3 is 17 residues long.

At least ten counts were recorded for this clonotype. The chain couples TRBV14 to TRBJ1-4; 7 positions agree with TRBD1. Germline trimming cut 5 bases from V and 12 bases from J; bases unmatched to any gene: 6. This CDR3 has 12 amino acids. Germline CDR1 reads SGHDN; CDR2 reads FVKESK. CDR3 nucleotides: TGTGCCAGCAGCGAAACCGACAGGGAACTGTTTTTT. Encoded protein: CASSETDRELFF. Based on the CDR3 plus reference TRBV14 and TRBJ1-4, the full variable domain is EAGVTQFPSHSVIEKGQTVTLRCDPISGHDNLYWYRRVMGKEIKFLLHFVKESKQDESGMPNNRFLAERTGGTYSTLKVQPAELEDSGVYFCASSETDRELFFGSGTQLSVL.